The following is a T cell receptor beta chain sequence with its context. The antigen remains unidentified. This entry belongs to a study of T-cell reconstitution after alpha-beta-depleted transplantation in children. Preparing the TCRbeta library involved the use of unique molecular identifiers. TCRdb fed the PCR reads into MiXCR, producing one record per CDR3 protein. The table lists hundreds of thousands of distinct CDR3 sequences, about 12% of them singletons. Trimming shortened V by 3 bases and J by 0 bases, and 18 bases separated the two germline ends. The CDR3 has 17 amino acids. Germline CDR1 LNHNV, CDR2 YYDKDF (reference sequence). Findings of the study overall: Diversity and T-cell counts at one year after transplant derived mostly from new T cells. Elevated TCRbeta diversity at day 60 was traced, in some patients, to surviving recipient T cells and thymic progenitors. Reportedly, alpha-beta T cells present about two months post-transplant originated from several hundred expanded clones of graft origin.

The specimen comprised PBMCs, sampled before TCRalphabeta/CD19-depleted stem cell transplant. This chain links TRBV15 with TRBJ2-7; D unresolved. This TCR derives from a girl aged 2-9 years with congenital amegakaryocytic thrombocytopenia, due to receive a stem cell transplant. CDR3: CATSSWFGPRSSYEQYF. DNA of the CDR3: TGTGCCACCAGCAGCTGGTTCGGACCCAGGAGCTCCTACGAGCAGTACTTC.